These 8 T cell receptor beta chains were all obtained from the same sample, sequenced in a study of blood T cells in healthy people across ages. With a J-beta primer mix and a sample-barcoded 5' primer, a second PCR ran roughly 6 to 11 cycles. MiXCR, run by TCRdb on the 5' RACE reads, gives a single entry per CDR3 protein. The sample holds about 570,000 distinct CDR3 sequences, approximately 30% seen once. What was sequenced was blood. The receptors here all came from a woman aged 70-85 years in good health.

The chain joins TRBV11-2 to TRBJ1-2, with TRBD1 identical over 7 bases. CDR3 length equals 14 residues. Losses at the gene ends were 3 bases for V and 8 bases for J; bases not matched to a gene: 9. The germline CDR1 and CDR2 sequences are SGHAT and FQNNGV. CDR3 protein: CASSFSSRGQGYTF. The DNA of the CDR3 is TGTGCCAGCAGCTTTTCGTCGAGGGGGCAGGGCTACACCTTC.

This clonotype has only a few counts. V gene TRBV7-3 combines with J gene TRBJ1-2; D is unresolved. CDR1 is SGHTA and CDR2 is FQGTGA in the germline V gene. Trimming took off 8 bases at V and 3 bases at J, with 10 bases between the two ends. This CDR3 has 12 amino acids. The CDR3 DNA reads TGTGCCAGCTTCCCCGGCTACTATGGCTACACCTTC. Amino acids: CASFPGYYGYTF.

The rearrangement uses TRBV4-3 and TRBJ2-7, with TRBD1 as a possible D gene (5 bases). Deletions cut 2 bases from V and 0 bases from J, with 8 bases between. Germline V gene sequence: CDR1 LGHNA, CDR2 YSLEER. CDR3 length equals 14 residues. This CDR3 is CASSQYRNSYEQYF. As DNA, the CDR3 is TGCGCCAGCAGCCAATACAGGAACTCCTACGAGCAGTACTTC.

This clonotype was seen a few times. The V gene is TRBV19, the J gene TRBJ2-5; 7 bases map to TRBD2. Trimming removed 3 bases from V and 7 bases from J; junction bases left unmatched: 14. CDR1 LNHDA and CDR2 SQIVND come from the germline V gene (reference sequence). The CDR3 covers 16 residues. CDR3 in DNA: TGTGCCAGTAGTATTGGATCGAACGGGGGGTCCGTGACCCAGTACTTC. Translated, it gives CASSIGSNGGSVTQYF.

The CDR3 is CAINTAGTSVETQYF. Written as DNA, the CDR3 is TGTGCCATCAACACCGCCGGGACTAGCGTTGAGACCCAGTACTTC. The chain joins TRBV7-2 to TRBJ2-1; TRBD2 matches 10 bases. The closer fit of TRBJ2-5 to the DNA end suggests the J call may be wrong. The CDR3 is 15 residues long. Germline values: CDR1 SGHTA, CDR2 FQGNSA.

As regards this clonotype: The junction differs from germline at one of its ends, possibly a read error. The chain employs TRBV7-3 and TRBJ2-5; weak D call: TRBD1 (6 bases). The germline V gene encodes CDR1 SGHTA and CDR2 FQGTGA. The CDR3 loop spans 16 amino acids. This CDR3 reads CASSPNGQYSQETQCF. Written as DNA, the CDR3 is TGTGCCAGCAGCCCGAACGGACAGTACAGCCAAGAGACCCAGTGCTTC.

This clonotype was counted between two and nine times. The chain has TRBV20-1 and TRBJ2-1; D perhaps matches TRBD2 (6 bases). Matching the DNA end better, TRBJ2-5 makes the J call doubtful. CDR3 length: 14 residues. Germline assignment: CDR1 DFQATT and CDR2 SNEGSKA (reference sequence). Here the CDR3 DNA reads TGCAGTGCTAGAGATCCTGCAGGGAGGGAGACCCAGTACTTC. As protein: CSARDPAGRETQYF.

The rearrangement links TRBV4-3 to TRBJ1-2; D possibly corresponds to TRBD1 (6 bases). The germline gives CDR1 LGHNA, CDR2 YSLEER. The CDR3 runs 12 residues. V was cut by 0 bases and J by 10 bases, with 9 bases left in between. The CDR3 DNA reads TGCGCCAGCAGCCAAGAAGAGGGGGTCTACACCTTC. Translated: CASSQEEGVYTF.